A single sample gave rise to the 8 T cell receptor beta chains below, sequenced in a study of blood T cell repertoires in COVID-19. Here immunoSEQ multiplex PCR was the method, and the copy in TCRdb shows in-frame clones only, minus some. Of 140,000 or so clones listed, roughly 80% are singletons. Specimen: PBMCs or T cells enriched from blood (not recorded which). The receptors were sampled from a woman aged 18-35 years who had been exposed to COVID-19.

This rearrangement joins TRBV5-1 to TRBJ1-1; 7 bases are shared with TRBD1. Germline trimming cut 4 bases from V and 1 base from J; bases unmatched to any gene: 7. CDR3 length equals 15 residues. CDR1 and CDR2 (germline): SGHRS, YFSETQ. CDR3 amino acids: CASSQGTATNTEAFF. CDR3 nucleotides: TGCGCCAGCAGCCAAGGGACAGCAACGAACACTGAAGCTTTCTTT.

The chain joins TRBV18 to TRBJ2-5; 11 nucleotides align to TRBD2. Germline values: CDR1 KGHSH, CDR2 LQKENI. This CDR3 spans 16 amino acids. V lost 0 bases and J lost 4; bases outside the gene matches: 4. The DNA of the CDR3 is TGTGCCAGCTCACCACCTAGCGGGAGGGCCGGAGAGACCCAGTACTTC. It is translated as CASSPPSGRAGETQYF.

J is TRBJ2-1 and V is TRBV5-1; 8 bases fit TRBD2. Germline assignment: CDR1 SGHRS and CDR2 YFSETQ. V trimming: 4 bases; J trimming: 6 bases; junction bases outside the gene matches: 6. CDR3 size: 14 residues. CDR3 amino acids: CASSVLAELNEQFF. The CDR3 bases are TGCGCCAGCAGCGTACTAGCGGAGCTCAATGAGCAGTTCTTC.

The chain uses TRBV7-9 and TRBJ1-1; 8 bases match TRBD1. V lost 3 bases, J lost 0 bases, and 3 bases stayed unmatched. Germline V gene data show CDR1 as SEHNR and CDR2 as FQNEAQ (reference sequence). The CDR3 spans 15 residues. CDR3 loop: CASSFRQGMNTEAFF. As DNA, the CDR3 is TGTGCCAGCAGCTTCAGACAGGGGATGAACACTGAAGCTTTCTTT.

CDR3 amino acids: CASKLGGDRGFYEQYF. CDR3 DNA sequence: TGTGCCAGCAAATTAGGGGGGGACAGGGGGTTCTACGAGCAGTACTTC. The rearrangement joins TRBV27 to TRBJ2-7; 11 bases map to TRBD1. Looked up from germline, CDR1 is MNHEY and CDR2 is SMNVEV (reference sequence). The CDR3 loop spans 16 amino acids. V lost 7 bases, J lost 3 bases, and 11 bases stayed unmatched.

This clone appeared once. V is TRBV18 and J is TRBJ2-7; the D is unclear. This CDR3 is built from 15 residues. The V gene lost 2 bases and the J gene lost 0 bases, with 11 bases spanning the gap. The germline V gene encodes CDR1 KGHSH and CDR2 LQKENI. CDR3 amino acids: CASSPWSASSYEQYF. For the CDR3, the DNA is TGTGCCAGCTCACCATGGAGCGCGAGCTCCTACGAGCAGTACTTC.

The chain has TRBV18 and TRBJ2-7; 10 nucleotides align to TRBD1. Trimming took 0 bases from V and 3 from J; bases not matched to a gene: 5. Germline-derived CDR1 and CDR2 are KGHSH and LQKENI. The CDR3 length is 16 residues. This CDR3 reads CASSPPRQGASYEQYF. The CDR3 DNA is TGTGCCAGCTCACCACCGAGACAGGGGGCTAGCTACGAGCAGTACTTC.

This clone was observed once. J is TRBJ2-1 and V is TRBV5-4, with a weak D call TRBD2 (6 bases). The CDR3 has 15 amino acids. CDR1 is SGHNT and CDR2 is YYREEE in the germline V gene (reference sequence). The V gene lost 4 bases and the J gene lost 7 bases, with 18 bases spanning the gap. The DNA for the CDR3 is TGTGCCAGCAGCGCCTCCGGCGGGATCTTTAATGAGCAGTTCTTC. This encodes CASSASGGIFNEQFF.